What follows are 22 T cell receptor beta chains derived from one specimen sequenced in a study of beta chain bispecific antibodies for T cell cancers (dated by TCRdb to the early 2020s). Overall study results and their limits: Leukemia cell line cells were mixed with normal T cells in each sequenced sample, and most of the targeted TRBV signal was derived from the leukemia cells rather than from the normal T cells.

The antigens of these receptors remain unknown. Receptors were amplified or captured by 5' RACE. Sequencing was performed on an Illumina MiSeq. Through fastp at Q25 and MiXCR, TCRdb rebuilt clones from the public reads, retaining in-frame beta chains. One record per CDR3 amino acid sequence lists the most common genes and DNA. This sample comprises about 8,800 distinct CDR3 sequences, 2.2% of them detected only once. The ten most abundant clones make up 65% to 70% of the sample. Interpreted using the paper, the treatment or condition label stands for: alpha-CD19 control bispecific (anti-CD19 x anti-CD3). T cells were expanded from blood mononuclear cells for 2 to 3 days using either anti-CD3 antibody OKT3 or CD3/CD28 Dynabeads. The sample in question was T cells from a healthy donor cultured with Jurkat leukemia cells, obtained from a culture containing an anti-CD19 bispecific antibody. Source of these receptors: a human donor in good health. Some clones in this sample may be carry-over from other donors' samples.

This clonotype is medium-sized in the sample. The J gene is TRBJ2-3, the V gene TRBV5-1; 8 bases line up with TRBD2. Trimming removed 4 bases from V and 4 bases from J; junction bases left unmatched: 5. CDR3 length: 14 residues. Per the germline V gene, CDR1 is SGHRS and CDR2 is YFSETQ. CDR3 coding DNA: TGCGCCAGCAGCCCCCGGGGGGGCCCAGATACGCAGTATTTT. Protein sequence: CASSPRGGPDTQYF.

This clonotype was detected many times. The chain combines TRBV19 with TRBJ1-2; possible D gene TRBD1, 6 bases. The CDR3 has 13 amino acids. Germline lookup yields CDR1 LNHDA and CDR2 SQIVND (reference sequence). Trimming took off 3 bases at V and 8 bases at J, with 13 bases between the two ends. The CDR3 region is CASSIRGSVGYTF. The DNA for the CDR3 is TGTGCCAGTAGTATCAGGGGATCGGTCGGCTACACCTTC.

This clonotype has a handful of counts. J is TRBJ2-1 and V is TRBV7-9; 10 bases are shared with TRBD1. V lost 0 bases to trimming and J lost 9 bases; unmatched junction nucleotides: 5. This CDR3 is 15 amino acids long. Germline V gene data show CDR1 as SEHNR and CDR2 as FQNEAQ (reference sequence). The CDR3 sequence is CASSLAGDRGLEQFF. For the CDR3, the DNA is TGTGCCAGCAGCTTAGCGGGGGACAGGGGCCTTGAGCAGTTCTTC.

Ten or more counts support this clonotype. This chain joins TRBV12-2 and TRBJ1-2; the table calls TRBD1, which could not be checked here. TRBV12-2 is flagged as a pseudogene. This CDR3 has 15 amino acids. The DNA of the CDR3 is TGTGCAAGTCGCTTATTAGGACAGGCGAGCTATGGCTACACCTTC. It specifies CASRLLGQASYGYTF.

The sample holds many counts of this clonotype. The chain employs TRBV7-9 and TRBJ1-5; D is unresolved. Trimming took 2 bases from V and 9 from J, leaving 17 bases between them. Germline V gene lookup returns CDR1 SEHNR and CDR2 FQNEAQ (reference sequence). The CDR3 is made up of 15 amino acids. The CDR3 DNA reads as TGTGCCAGCAGCTTAAAAGGGAGTTCGATGGGGCCCCAGCATTTT. Its translation is CASSLKGSSMGPQHF.

This rearrangement joins TRBV13 to TRBJ2-1; D uncertain. The germline V gene encodes CDR1 PRHDT and CDR2 FYEKMQ (reference sequence). This CDR3 has 11 residues. V dropped 5 bases and J dropped 6 bases, with 5 bases sitting between them. This CDR3 reads CASSGGNEQFF. The CDR3, as DNA: TGTGCCAGCAGCGGTGGCAATGAGCAGTTCTTC.

This clonotype came up many times. This chain connects TRBV5-1 to TRBJ1-1; perhaps TRBD1 as D (6 bases). The CDR3 consists of 15 residues. V was shortened by 3 bases and J by 0 bases, with 12 bases between the two germline ends. Germline values: CDR1 SGHRS, CDR2 YFSETQ. The CDR3 DNA reads TGCGCCAGCAGCTCAAAACAGGGCATGAACACTGAAGCTTTCTTT. Its protein is CASSSKQGMNTEAFF.

This clonotype was counted a few times. V usage is TRBV10-3 and J usage is TRBJ2-5; weak D call: TRBD2 (5 bases). The ends were cut back, 0 bases at V and 2 bases at J, with 19 bases in the middle. Per the germline V gene, CDR1 is ENHRY and CDR2 is SYGVKD. This CDR3 has 18 amino acids. CDR3 loop: CAISESIYPGSNQETQYF. CDR3 sequence (DNA): TGTGCCATCAGTGAGTCAATTTACCCGGGGTCCAATCAAGAGACCCAGTACTTC.

The chain employs TRBV2 and TRBJ2-3; weak D call: TRBD2 (6 bases). The CDR3 consists of 15 residues. V lost 6 bases to trimming and J lost 0 bases, with 13 bases between them. CDR1 is SNHLY and CDR2 is FYNNEI in the germline V gene. CDR3 sequence: CASSETRASTDTQYF. DNA of the CDR3: TGTGCCAGCAGCGAGACTAGGGCTAGCACAGATACGCAGTATTTT.

In its sample, this clonotype was seen many times. V gene TRBV3-1 combines with J gene TRBJ1-2; possibly TRBD1 for D (6 bases). Trimming stripped 3 bases from V and 0 bases from J, with 14 bases between. This CDR3 spans 16 amino acids. Looked up from germline, CDR1 is LGHDT and CDR2 is YNNKEL (reference sequence). Here the CDR3 DNA reads TGTGCCAGCAGCCAGAGCACAGGGCCAGCTAACTATGGCTACACCTTC. Translating it yields CASSQSTGPANYGYTF.

This clonotype has at least ten counts. The chain recombines TRBV20-1 with TRBJ2-7, with D maybe TRBD2 (6 bases). CDR1 is DFQATT, CDR2 SNEGSKA, per germline (reference sequence). V was cut by 2 bases and J by 3 bases, with 17 bases left in between. This CDR3 spans 15 amino acids. Here the CDR3 DNA reads TGCAGTGCTAGACACCCTGGGGGGACCGGCTACGAGCAGTACTTC. This codes for CSARHPGGTGYEQYF.

In this sample, this clonotype turned up many times. The rearrangement joins TRBV15 to TRBJ2-3; 10 positions match TRBD2. The CDR3 spans 19 residues. The V gene end was trimmed by 4 bases and the J gene end by 2 bases; junction bases not matched to a gene: 15. Germline V gene sequence: CDR1 LNHNV, CDR2 YYDKDF (reference sequence). CDR3 nucleotide sequence: TGTGCCACCAGCACAAGCGGGGGGGCAGTCCCCTTCTACACAGATACGCAGTATTTT. Translating gives CATSTSGGAVPFYTDTQYF.

This clonotype was seen repeatedly, ten times or more. The genes are TRBV5-6 and TRBJ2-1; 7 bases align to TRBD2. The J segment lost 3 bases and the V segment lost 2 bases, leaving 2 bases of the junction unmatched. The CDR3 length is 14 residues. CDR1 is SGHDT and CDR2 is YYEEEE in the germline V gene. CDR3 region: CASSFAGDYNEQFF. CDR3 sequence (DNA): TGTGCCAGCAGCTTCGCGGGGGACTACAATGAGCAGTTCTTC.

V usage is TRBV5-4 and J usage is TRBJ2-1, with D unresolved. The CDR3 has 12 residues. Trimming removed 3 bases from V and 7 bases from J, with 8 bases in between. Germline V CDR1 and CDR2: SGHNT, YYREEE (reference sequence). CDR3 sequence reads: CASSSDGNEQFF. In nucleotides, the CDR3 is TGTGCCAGCAGCTCGGACGGGAATGAGCAGTTCTTC.

There are many counts of this clonotype. The junction and the germline gene differ at one end; a read error may be behind it. The rearrangement uses TRBV2 and TRBJ2-7, with D unclear. This CDR3 is built from 12 residues. In germline, CDR1 is SNHLY, CDR2 FYNNEI. The CDR3 DNA reads as TGTGCCAGCAGTGAAACCTCCCACGAGCAGTACTTC. Its protein product is CASSETSHEQYF. Full variable domain (missing parts from reference TRBV2 and TRBJ2-7): EPEVTQTPSHQVTQMGQEVILRCVPISNHLYFYWYRQILGQKVEFLVSFYNNEISEKSEIFDDQFSVERPDGSNFTLKIRSTKLEDSAMYFCASSETSHEQYFGPGTRLTVT.

The table lists this clonotype with many counts. The chain joins TRBV27 to TRBJ2-5; no clear D gene. The CDR3 contains 13 residues. V lost 7 bases and J lost 2, with 11 bases in between. CDR1 is MNHEY and CDR2 is SMNVEV in the germline V gene (reference sequence). As DNA, the CDR3 is TGTGCCAGCATGGCGGCAAATCAAGAGACCCAGTACTTC. Its translation: CASMAANQETQYF.

This clonotype was found many times. V is TRBV2 and J is TRBJ2-7; the match to TRBD1 covers 7 bases. The CDR3 spans 15 residues. With 5 bases clipped from V and 5 bases from J, the junction kept 12 bases outside the gene matches. Germline-derived CDR1 and CDR2 are SNHLY and FYNNEI. CDR3 sequence reads: CASSSHPQDRDEQYF. Here the CDR3 DNA reads TGTGCCAGCAGTTCACACCCCCAAGACAGGGACGAGCAGTACTTC.

Many counts were recorded for this clonotype. At one boundary the junction diverges from the germline segment, which might be a read error. The rearrangement uses TRBV7-7 and TRBJ2-7, with D unresolved. Looked up from germline, CDR1 is SSHAT and CDR2 is FNYEAQ (reference sequence). The CDR3 consists of 14 residues. CDR3 in amino acids: CASSPGTVPYEQYF. CDR3 nucleotides: TGTGCTAGCAGCCCCGGAACAGTCCCATACGAGCAGTACTTC.

This clonotype came up many times. The genes are TRBV14 and TRBJ2-7, with a weak D call TRBD1 (6 bases). V lost 0 bases, J lost 5 bases, and 17 bases lay in between. This CDR3 has 16 residues. Germline values: CDR1 SGHDN, CDR2 FVKESK. CDR3 amino acids: CASSQEIQGLWNEQYF. The CDR3, as DNA: TGTGCCAGCAGCCAAGAGATCCAGGGGTTGTGGAACGAGCAGTACTTC.

In this sample, this clonotype turned up many times. The rearrangement uses TRBV2 and TRBJ2-7; 13 bases map to TRBD2. The CDR3 has 15 residues. The V gene's germline CDR1 is SNHLY and CDR2 FYNNEI. V was clipped by 4 bases and J by 3 bases; unmatched bases: 3. The CDR3 is CASSGGTSGDYEQYF. DNA of the CDR3: TGTGCCAGCAGTGGAGGGACTAGCGGGGACTACGAGCAGTACTTC.

This clonotype has at least ten counts. The V gene is TRBV21-1, the J gene TRBJ2-5. TRBV21-1 is classified as a pseudogene. The CDR3 length is 18 residues. As DNA, the CDR3 is TGTGCCAGCAGCAAAGGTACAGACTTGCCATCGGGGTTGGAGACCCAGTACTTC. Amino acid sequence: CASSKGTDLPSGLETQYF.

Many counts were recorded for this clonotype. V usage is TRBV4-1 and J usage is TRBJ2-7, with 11 bases aligning to TRBD2. The junction had 9 bases not matched to a gene; V was cut back by 5 bases and J by 6 bases. The CDR3 sequence is 15 residues long. Germline CDR1 is MGHRA and CDR2 is YSYEKL. The CDR3 coding sequence is TGCGCCAGCAGCTCTCCGGGACTAGCGGACACCGAGCAGTACTTC. Translating gives CASSSPGLADTEQYF.